These 13 T cell receptor beta chains were sequenced from one sample in a study of human thymus T cells (dated by TCRdb to 2018 to 2020). The library was generated by the immunoSEQ multiplex PCR assay. The clones in this table, taken by TCRdb from immuneACCESS, are in-frame only. Not every clone is retained; where verified, under half of the shortfall comes from an unresolved V gene, and the cause of the rest is unknown. The sample includes roughly 130,000 clones, with 90% to 95% observed a single time. Together, the top ten hold approximately 0.022% of the sample. Thymus tissue was obtained as surgical resects removed during corrective cardiac surgery. Sequencing was done on a sample of thymus tissue. Receptor source: a boy in the first two years of life with a congenital heart defect but otherwise immunologically healthy.

J is TRBJ2-3 and V is TRBV6-1; TRBD1 agrees at 8 bases. Germline-derived CDR1 and CDR2 are MNHNS and SASEGT. The CDR3 sequence is 16 residues long. V lost 2 bases and J lost 6; bases outside the gene matches: 10. The CDR3 reads CASSERQTGVGDTQYF. The CDR3 DNA sequence: TGTGCCAGCAGTGAACGACAGACAGGGGTTGGGGATACGCAGTATTTT.

The rearrangement joins TRBV14 to TRBJ1-4; tentatively, D is TRBD1 (5 bases). Germline-derived CDR1 and CDR2 are SGHDN and FVKESK. CDR3 size: 16 residues. The V end was cut by 0 bases, the J end by 6 bases, with 14 bases between. The CDR3 spells CASSQEEQGGDEKLFF. As DNA, the CDR3 is TGTGCCAGCAGCCAAGAAGAGCAGGGCGGAGATGAAAAACTGTTTTTT.

Points on this clone: This sample includes further DNA sequences coding for the same CDR3. The rearrangement joins TRBV5-1 to TRBJ2-1; the D is unclear. Germline CDR1 SGHRS, CDR2 YFSETQ. The length of the CDR3 is 12 residues. Between the trimmed V and J ends, which lost 2 bases and 6 bases, there was a span of 6 bases. The CDR3 is CASSFGGNEQFF. In DNA, the CDR3 is TGCGCCAGCAGCTTTGGCGGCAATGAGCAGTTCTTC.

This chain joins TRBV10-3 and TRBJ1-2; D is unresolved. Trimming removed 0 bases from V and 11 bases from J, with 19 bases in between. Germline V CDR1 and CDR2: ENHRY, SYGVKD. The CDR3 consists of 15 residues. The CDR3 region has the DNA TGTGCCATCAGTGAGTCGAGTCCCGGGGAGCATCGGTACACCTTC. This translates into CAISESSPGEHRYTF.

This chain joins TRBV5-4 and TRBJ2-5; a weak D match, TRBD2 (7 bases). The germline CDR1 and CDR2 sequences are SGHNT and YYREEE (reference sequence). The CDR3 extends over 15 amino acids. Trimming shortened V by 1 base and J by 5 bases, and 15 bases separated the two germline ends. This CDR3 is CASSLFGGARETQYF. As DNA, the CDR3 is TGTGCCAGCAGCTTGTTTGGGGGGGCCCGTGAGACCCAGTACTTC.

The chain joins TRBV4-2 to TRBJ2-5; 14 bases match TRBD2. V trimming: 4 bases; J trimming: 3 bases; junction bases outside the gene matches: 4. CDR1 is LGHNA and CDR2 is YNFKEQ in the germline V gene. The CDR3 loop spans 16 amino acids. The CDR3: CASSRLAGGEEETQYF. The CDR3 coding sequence is TGTGCCAGCAGCCGACTAGCGGGGGGGGAAGAAGAGACCCAGTACTTC.

As for this clone: One junction end disagrees with the germline gene, perhaps due to a read error. The chain couples TRBV11-3 to TRBJ2-6, with TRBD1 matching 8 bases. In germline, CDR1 is SGHNT, CDR2 YENEEA. The CDR3 is made up of 14 amino acids. CDR3 region: CASSFNTGGNVLTF. The DNA of the CDR3 is TGTGCCAGCAGCTTTAACACAGGGGGCAACGTCCTGACTTTC.

The CDR3 here is CASRDINTEAFF. The CDR3 DNA sequence: TGTGCCAGCAGGGACATAAACACTGAAGCTTTCTTT. This rearrangement joins TRBV28 to TRBJ1-1, with D possibly TRBD1 on 5 matching bases. This CDR3 has 12 amino acids. Germline assignment: CDR1 MDHEN and CDR2 SYDVKM. V shed 6 bases and J shed 2 bases, with 7 bases lying between them.

The chain links TRBV2 to TRBJ1-2; D possibly corresponds to TRBD1 (6 bases). The CDR3 length is 12 residues. Germline V gives CDR1 SNHLY, CDR2 FYNNEI. V lost 7 bases, J lost 6 bases, and 12 bases lay in between. The CDR3 nucleotides read TGTGCCAGCAAGAGAGGGGGGGATGGCTACACCTTC. This gives the protein CASKRGGDGYTF.

The J gene is TRBJ2-1, the V gene TRBV6-6; no clear D. With 5 bases removed from V and 10 bases from J, the gap between germline ends came to 15 bases. The CDR3 consists of 13 residues. Germline CDR1 reads MNHNY; CDR2 reads SVGAGI (reference sequence). The CDR3 is CASSPLTFQEQFF. The DNA of the CDR3 is TGTGCCAGCAGTCCTTTAACCTTCCAGGAGCAGTTCTTC.

J is TRBJ1-4 and V is TRBV30; a weak D match, TRBD1 (6 bases). Germline values: CDR1 GTSNPN, CDR2 SVGIG (reference sequence). There are 13 residues in the CDR3. V lost 0 bases and J 8 bases, leaving 10 bases between the germline ends. The CDR3 DNA sequence: TGTGCCTGGAGTGTTGGAGGGGGGGAAAAACTGTTTTTT. Translation gives CAWSVGGGEKLFF.

The count of this clone is one. V gene TRBV19 combines with J gene TRBJ1-6; tentative D call: TRBD1 (5 bases). Germline CDR1 LNHDA, CDR2 SQIVND (reference sequence). Trimming removed 3 bases from V and 8 bases from J, with 8 bases in between. This CDR3 has 13 residues. The CDR3: CASSMLQDSPLHF. Here the CDR3 DNA reads TGTGCCAGTAGTATGTTACAGGATTCACCCCTCCACTTT.

This chain joins TRBV7-8 and TRBJ1-4, with D tentatively TRBD1 (6 bases). Trimming left V 1 base short and J 0 bases short, with 9 bases between. CDR1 and CDR2 (germline): SGHVS, FQNEAQ. This CDR3 region has 16 residues. CDR3 amino acids: CASSLGTVATNEKLFF. Here the CDR3 DNA reads TGTGCCAGCAGCTTAGGGACAGTCGCAACTAATGAAAAACTGTTTTTT.